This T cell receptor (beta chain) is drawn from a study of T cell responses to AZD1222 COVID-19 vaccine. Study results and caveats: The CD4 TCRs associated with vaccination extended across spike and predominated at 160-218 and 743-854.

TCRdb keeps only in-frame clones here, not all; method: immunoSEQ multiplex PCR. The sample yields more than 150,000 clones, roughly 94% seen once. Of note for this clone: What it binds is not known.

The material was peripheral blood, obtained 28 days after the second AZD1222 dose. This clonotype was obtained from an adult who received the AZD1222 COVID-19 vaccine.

The CDR3 DNA follows: TGCGCCAGCAGCCATGGGAGTTCCCCCGGGGAGCTGTTTTTT. Translating it yields CASSHGSSPGELFF. V gene TRBV4-1 combines with J gene TRBJ2-2; D is possibly TRBD2 (5 bases). Germline V gives CDR1 MGHRA, CDR2 YSYEKL. The CDR3 is made up of 14 amino acids. Trimming took off 3 bases at V and 6 bases at J, with 11 bases between the two ends.